Reported below is one TCR beta chain. Its matching antigen is unknown. Over chemoradiotherapy, repertoires were sampled more than once. This sample is part of a study of chemoradiotherapy in HPV16-positive cancers. Study-wide results and caveats: During treatment, candidate HPV-specific clones and E7-related motifs expanded in tumor. The functional HPV-specific definition rests on just a couple of HPV16-positive patients. In HPV16-positive patients, HPV-responsive T-cell expansion tracked better recurrence-free survival.

Assay used: immunoSEQ multiplex PCR; TCRdb lists only in-frame clones, some missing. In the table there are approximately 15,000 clones, over 75% of which are singletons. Losses at the gene ends were 11 bases for V and 3 bases for J; bases not matched to a gene: 4. CDR3 length equals 11 residues. Germline CDR1 MNHEY, CDR2 SVGAGI. The sample was taken from a patient who underwent chemoradiotherapy. This clonotype originated in a human donor with HPV-associated anogenital cancer. The V gene is TRBV6-5, the J gene TRBJ2-7; TRBD2 agrees at 7 bases. Written as DNA, the CDR3 is TGTGCCTCGGGCGGGGGCTACGAGCAGTACTTC. It yields the protein CASGGGYEQYF.